Below, 14 T cell receptor beta chains from the same sample are listed, as sequenced in a study of control samples from healthy donors and cancer patients. Produced via immunoSEQ multiplex PCR; TCRdb's table is partial and in-frame only. The repertoire holds 120,000 or so clones, with 85% to 95% as singletons. Material: PBMCs. These TCRs come from a man aged 45-65 years with head and neck cancer.

This chain uses TRBV30 with TRBJ1-5; D call uncertain. CDR1 is GTSNPN and CDR2 is SVGIG in the germline V gene (reference sequence). With 4 bases removed from V and 2 bases from J, the gap between germline ends came to 9 bases. CDR3 length equals 13 residues. The CDR3 is CAWKGGGNQPQHF. Here the CDR3 DNA reads TGTGCCTGGAAGGGAGGAGGCAATCAGCCCCAGCATTTT.

The chain is built from TRBV7-9 and TRBJ1-5; no clear D. CDR3 size: 12 residues. Germline assignment: CDR1 SEHNR and CDR2 FQNEAQ (reference sequence). V lost 3 bases and J 5 bases, leaving 5 bases between the germline ends. The CDR3 protein is CASSFWDQPQHF. The CDR3 DNA reads TGTGCCAGCAGCTTCTGGGATCAGCCCCAGCATTTT.

This rearrangement joins TRBV18 to TRBJ2-5, with D unclear. The CDR3 sequence is 12 residues long. Germline CDR1 reads KGHSH; CDR2 reads LQKENI. Trimming shortened V by 2 bases and J by 4 bases, and 5 bases separated the two germline ends. The CDR3 DNA is TGTGCCAGCTCACCAACGGCAGAGACCCAGTACTTC. Its protein is CASSPTAETQYF.

The chain has TRBV6-5 and TRBJ2-6, with a possible D match to TRBD1 (5 bases). Germline loops: CDR1 MNHEY, CDR2 SVGAGI. The CDR3 runs to 14 residues. The germline V and J ends were trimmed by 4 bases and 1 base, with 5 bases remaining between them. The CDR3 loop is CASSSGSGANVLTF. In DNA form, the CDR3 reads TGTGCCAGCAGTTCAGGGTCTGGGGCCAACGTCCTGACTTTC.

The chain employs TRBV11-3 and TRBJ2-1, with 10 nucleotides matching TRBD2. The V segment lost 3 bases and the J segment 4 bases; nucleotides outside the gene matches: 3. The CDR3 totals 15 residues. Germline V gene lookup returns CDR1 SGHNT and CDR2 YENEEA. This chain's CDR3 is CASSFSGGEYNEQFF. CDR3 nucleotide sequence: TGTGCCAGCAGCTTCAGCGGGGGGGAATACAATGAGCAGTTCTTC. Filled out from reference TRBV11-3 and TRBJ2-1, the complete variable domain reads EAGVVQSPRYKIIEKKQPVAFWCNPISGHNTLYWYLQNLGQGPELLIRYENEEAVDDSQLPKDRFSAERLKGVDSTLKIQPAELGDSAVYLCASSFSGGEYNEQFFGPGTRLTVL.

This rearrangement joins TRBV18 to TRBJ1-4; 7 nucleotides match TRBD1. The germline CDR1 and CDR2 sequences are KGHSH and LQKENI. The trim removed 3 bases at V and 10 bases at J, leaving 17 bases unmatched. The CDR3 is 17 residues long. This CDR3 reads CASSPQPPGTEIGKLFF. CDR3 sequence (DNA): TGTGCCAGCTCACCCCAGCCTCCCGGGACAGAGATTGGAAAACTGTTTTTT.

This clone occurred a few times. V and J are TRBV4-1 and TRBJ1-2; no firm D call. This CDR3 has 15 residues. In germline, CDR1 is MGHRA, CDR2 YSYEKL. The germline V and J ends were trimmed by 0 bases and 3 bases, with 11 bases remaining between them. The CDR3 loop reads CASSQDQERDYGYTF. In DNA form, the CDR3 reads TGCGCCAGCAGCCAAGATCAGGAGAGGGACTATGGCTACACCTTC.

V gene TRBV4-2 combines with J gene TRBJ2-5, with unresolved D. The ends were cut back, 0 bases at V and 3 bases at J, with 8 bases in the middle. The CDR3 loop spans 14 amino acids. The germline gives CDR1 LGHNA, CDR2 YNFKEQ. The CDR3 DNA reads as TGTGCCAGCAGCCAAGATAGGCTAGAAGAGACCCAGTACTTC. This gives the protein CASSQDRLEETQYF.

J is TRBJ1-3 and V is TRBV19; D gene ambiguous. Germline-derived CDR1 and CDR2 are LNHDA and SQIVND (reference sequence). Trimming removed 1 base from V and 2 bases from J, with 15 bases in between. There are 17 residues in the CDR3. CDR3 region: CASSIALRASTGNTIYF. The CDR3 DNA is TGTGCCAGTAGTATAGCCCTGAGGGCGAGTACTGGAAACACCATATATTTT.

V gene TRBV4-3 combines with J gene TRBJ1-1; TRBD1 might be the D (5 bases). Germline CDR1 is LGHNA and CDR2 is YSLEER. Trimming removed 4 bases from V and 3 bases from J, with 15 bases in between. The CDR3 has 15 residues. The CDR3 loop is CASSPLSSGYTEAFF. The CDR3, as DNA: TGCGCCAGCAGCCCTTTATCTTCAGGGTACACTGAAGCTTTCTTT.

V is TRBV28 and J is TRBJ1-2, with a weak D call TRBD1 (5 bases). Trimming stripped 7 bases from V and 5 bases from J, with 17 bases between. Germline values: CDR1 MDHEN, CDR2 SYDVKM. The CDR3 is made up of 14 amino acids. In DNA, the CDR3 is TGTGCCAGCACCCCGCCCCAGGGAGCTTATGGCTACACCTTC. Encoded protein: CASTPPQGAYGYTF.

The chain joins TRBV11-3 to TRBJ2-7; D uncertain. CDR1 SGHNT and CDR2 YENEEA come from the germline V gene. Trimming stripped 0 bases from V and 2 bases from J, with 17 bases between. CDR3 length: 17 residues. The CDR3 DNA reads TGTGCCAGCAGCTTAGAATTGGTAGTGCATCTGCCCTACGAGCAGTACTTC. As protein: CASSLELVVHLPYEQYF.

The chain carries TRBV5-4 and TRBJ2-1, with a possible D match to TRBD1 (6 bases). This CDR3 comprises 13 residues. V was cut by 3 bases and J by 7 bases, with 11 bases left in between. Germline lookup yields CDR1 SGHNT and CDR2 YYREEE (reference sequence). The CDR3 region has the DNA TGTGCCAGCAGCTCAACTACAGGGAATGAGCAGTTCTTC. Translated, it gives CASSSTTGNEQFF.

The V call is TRBV28, the J call TRBJ2-6; D might be TRBD2 (5 bases). CDR3 size: 16 residues. The V gene lost 6 bases and the J gene lost 1 base, with 13 bases spanning the gap. Germline V gives CDR1 MDHEN, CDR2 SYDVKM. The CDR3 sequence is CASRPLRASGANVLTF. The CDR3 DNA reads TGTGCCAGCAGACCCCTGAGGGCTTCTGGGGCCAACGTCCTGACTTTC.